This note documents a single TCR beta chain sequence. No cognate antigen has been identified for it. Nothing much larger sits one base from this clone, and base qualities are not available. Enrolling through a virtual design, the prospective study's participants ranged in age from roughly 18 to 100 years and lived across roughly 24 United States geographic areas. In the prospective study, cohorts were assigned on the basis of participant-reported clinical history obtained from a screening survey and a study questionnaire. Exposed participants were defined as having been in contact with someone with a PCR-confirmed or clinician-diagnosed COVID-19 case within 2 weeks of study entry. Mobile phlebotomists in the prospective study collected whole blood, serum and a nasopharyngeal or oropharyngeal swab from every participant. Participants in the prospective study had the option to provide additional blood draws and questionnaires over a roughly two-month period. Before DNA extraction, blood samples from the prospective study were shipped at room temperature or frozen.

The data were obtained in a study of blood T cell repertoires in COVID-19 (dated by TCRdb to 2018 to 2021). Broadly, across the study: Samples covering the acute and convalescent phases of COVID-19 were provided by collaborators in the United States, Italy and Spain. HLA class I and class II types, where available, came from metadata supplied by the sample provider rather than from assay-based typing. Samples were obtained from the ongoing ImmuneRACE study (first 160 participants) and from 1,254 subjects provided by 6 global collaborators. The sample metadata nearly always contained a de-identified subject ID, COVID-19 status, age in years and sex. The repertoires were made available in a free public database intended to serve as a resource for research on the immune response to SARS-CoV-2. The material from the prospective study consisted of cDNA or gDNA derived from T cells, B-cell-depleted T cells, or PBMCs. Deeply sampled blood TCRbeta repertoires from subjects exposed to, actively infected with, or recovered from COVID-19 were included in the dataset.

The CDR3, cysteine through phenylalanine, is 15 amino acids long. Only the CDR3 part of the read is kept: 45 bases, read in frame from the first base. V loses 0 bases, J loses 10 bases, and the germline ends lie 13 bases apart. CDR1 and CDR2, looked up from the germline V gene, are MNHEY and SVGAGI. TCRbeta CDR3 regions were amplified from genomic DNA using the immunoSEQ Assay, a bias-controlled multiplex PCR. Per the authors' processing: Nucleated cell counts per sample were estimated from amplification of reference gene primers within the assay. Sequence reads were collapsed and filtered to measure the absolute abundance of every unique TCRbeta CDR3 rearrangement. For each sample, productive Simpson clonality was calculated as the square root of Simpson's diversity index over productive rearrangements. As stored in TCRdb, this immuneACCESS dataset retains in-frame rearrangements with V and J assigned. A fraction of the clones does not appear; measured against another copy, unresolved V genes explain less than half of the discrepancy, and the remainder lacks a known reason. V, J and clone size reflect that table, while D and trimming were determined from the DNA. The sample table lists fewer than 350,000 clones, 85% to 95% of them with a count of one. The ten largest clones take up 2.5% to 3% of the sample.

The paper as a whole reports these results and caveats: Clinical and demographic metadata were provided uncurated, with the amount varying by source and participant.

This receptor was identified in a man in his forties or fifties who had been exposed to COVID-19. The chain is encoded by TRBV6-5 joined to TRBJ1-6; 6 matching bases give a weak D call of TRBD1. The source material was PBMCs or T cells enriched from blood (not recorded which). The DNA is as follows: TGTGCCAGCAGTTACTCGAAGGGCAGGGGATCACCCCTCCACTTT. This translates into CASSYSKGRGSPLHF.